This T cell receptor beta chain came from a study of shared clonotypes between healthy human individuals. Positive CCR7 selection of CD45RO-negative cells yielded the naive CD8 cells, and terminally differentiated effector memory CD45RA+ cells were excluded. The study enrolled healthy HIV-negative adults without recent acute infections or vaccinations as donors. Trimming shortened V by 2 bases and J by 6 bases, and 7 bases separated the two germline ends. The CDR3 has 13 residues. Per the germline V gene, CDR1 is MGHRA and CDR2 is YSYEKL. Overall study findings and caveats: A reduction in generation probabilities was seen for non-shared clonotypes relative to those shared by all four donors.

As concerns this clone: Its target is not known.

The assay was run at deep level. Sorted-subset replicate PCR reactions contained approximately 190 ng DNA, corresponding to approximately 30,000 T cell genomes. Here immunoSEQ multiplex PCR was the method, and the copy in TCRdb shows in-frame clones only, minus some. Of hundreds of thousands of clones in the sample, 85% to 95% were seen once. The V call is TRBV4-1, the J call TRBJ2-2; D uncertain. Sequencing was done on a sample of naive CD8+ T cells sorted from blood. This clonotype originated in a woman younger than 45 in good health. The CDR3 region has the DNA TGCGCCAGCAGCCAATCTGCACCCGGGGAGCTGTTTTTT. Residues: CASSQSAPGELFF.